This is a list of T cell receptor beta chains from one sample in a study of beta chain features in type 1 diabetes. Using immunoSEQ multiplex PCR, the repertoire was profiled, and TCRdb retains in-frame clones only, with some absent. The table includes about 410,000 clones, approximately 15% detected once. Sequencing was carried out using naive CD4+ T cells from blood. The source of these receptors is a man aged 25 to 40 in good health. CDR3s leave out the opening cysteine and the closing phenylalanine or tryptophan.

>TRBV30|TRBJ2-2
AWIPLAGATGELF
>TRBV5-6|TRBJ2-7
ASSFNDYEQY
>TRBV9|TRBJ2-5
ASSVPSVGETQY
>TRBV6-6|TRBJ2-3
ASSATGASTDTQY
>TRBV7-2|TRBJ2-3
ASSPGTSWDTQY
>TRBV12-5|TRBJ2-3
ASGPQGTDTQY
>TRBV5-4|TRBJ2-1
ASSLARGWTDNEQF
>TRBV4-1|TRBJ1-2
ASSRGRDGYT
>TRBV5-4|TRBJ2-1
ASSLEASGSSYNEQF
>TRBV10-3|TRBJ1-4
AIRSDRVGEKLF
>TRBV4-3|TRBJ1-5
ASSQAAGYGQPQH
>TRBV7-2|TRBJ1-1
ASSSLSDVNTEAF
>TRBV5-6|TRBJ2-3
ASSSVLDATDTQY
>TRBV9|TRBJ2-1
ASSVHDFLYNEQF
>TRBV25-1|TRBJ1-1
ASSGSGGQNTEAF
>TRBV29-1|TRBJ1-5
SARDGSGQPQH
>TRBV7-9|TRBJ2-3
ASSLDPGGLAVTDTQY
>TRBV4-1|TRBJ1-4
ASSTDRREKLF
>TRBV5-4|TRBJ2-5
ASSPRNQETQY
>TRBV6-6|TRBJ2-7
ASLEPTGYYEQY
>TRBV7-2|TRBJ2-3
ASSLEASGENTQY
>TRBV9|TRBJ1-4
ASSIKEGFNEKLF
>TRBV29-1|TRBJ2-6
SVSKQVDGANVLT
>TRBV7-2|TRBJ2-5
ASSSGTLRETQY
>TRBV4-1|TRBJ1-1
ASSLGQIVSEAF
>TRBV14|TRBJ2-5
ASSYGLEETQY
>TRBV7-9|TRBJ2-2
ASSSYTSARGQVGELF
>TRBV4-3|TRBJ1-2
ASSQGEGMGGYT
>TRBV4-1|TRBJ1-4
ASSRVQVNEKLF
>TRBV4-1|TRBJ2-4
ASSGKHIQY
>TRBV10-3|TRBJ1-4
AISTSAGQGNNEKLF
>TRBV5-1|TRBJ1-2
ASSVFDSYGYT
>TRBV12-5|TRBJ1-1
ASGLSAF
>TRBV30|TRBJ2-2
AWTRDRGPGELF
>TRBV7-2|TRBJ2-2
ASSFLAGENTGELF
>TRBV7-2|TRBJ2-2
ASSNPTDTGELF
>TRBV7-2|TRBJ2-3
ASTLGQGTKADTQY
>TRBV29-1|TRBJ2-1
SVGGRVAHNEQF
>TRBV30|TRBJ1-2
AWSVGAGSGYT
>TRBV21-1|TRBJ2-3
ASSKDRYTDTQY
>TRBV30|TRBJ1-3
AWSVEGNTIY
>TRBV15|TRBJ1-1
ATSRDRGFEAF
>TRBV7-2|TRBJ2-4
ASSLRGEAKNIQY
>TRBV15|TRBJ1-5
ATSRDRGGVQPQH
>TRBV5-6|TRBJ1-1
ASSRPNTEAF
>TRBV5-6|TRBJ1-5
ASSPLGGGPQH
>TRBV13|TRBJ2-1
ASSFGSNGEQF
>TRBV29-1|TRBJ2-1
SVAQTSAPFGEQF
>TRBV5-1|TRBJ1-2
ARGLFRPGYT